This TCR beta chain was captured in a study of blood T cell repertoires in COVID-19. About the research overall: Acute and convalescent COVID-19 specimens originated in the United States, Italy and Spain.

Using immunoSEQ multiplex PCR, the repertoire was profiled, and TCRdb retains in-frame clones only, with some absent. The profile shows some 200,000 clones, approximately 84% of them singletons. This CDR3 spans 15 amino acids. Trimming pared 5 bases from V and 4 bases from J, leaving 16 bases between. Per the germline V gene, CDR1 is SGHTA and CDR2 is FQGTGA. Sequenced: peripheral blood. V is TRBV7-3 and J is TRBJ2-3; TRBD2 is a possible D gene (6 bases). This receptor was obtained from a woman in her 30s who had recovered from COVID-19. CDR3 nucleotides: TGTGCCAGCAGCCCGACGACTAGTTTATCAGATACGCAGTATTTT. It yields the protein CASSPTTSLSDTQYF.